The present T cell receptor beta chain was sequenced within a study of neurological immune-mediated disorders. Regarding the study as a whole: Subjects shared no identical expanded-clone CDR3 amino acid sequences, suggesting private TCR-beta repertoires in all groups.

There are many counts of this clonotype. Its antigen is unknown. TCRdb independently ran MiXCR on the 5' RACE reads; one entry per CDR3 protein. The sample contains about 120,000 distinct CDR3 sequences, about 3.2% of which appear only once. This receptor was identified in a woman aged 25 to 39 with multiple sclerosis. Sequenced input: PBMCs.

CDR3 residues: CSASGALSLNYGYTF. The CDR3 nucleotides are TGCAGTGCTAGTGGGGCCCTATCTCTTAACTATGGCTACACCTTC. V and J are TRBV20-1 and TRBJ1-2; perhaps TRBD1 as D (5 bases). Trimming took 3 bases from V and 1 from J, leaving 15 bases between them. The CDR3 loop spans 15 amino acids. Germline assignment: CDR1 DFQATT and CDR2 SNEGSKA (reference sequence).